This T cell receptor (beta chain) was identified in a study of cytomegalovirus exposure and HLA in healthy donors. The PCR ran on 60 Vbeta and 13 Jbeta primers. TCRdb's table, derived via immunoSEQ multiplex PCR, lists solely in-frame clones and lacks some. The top ten hold approximately 1.5% of the sample, which has around 160,000 clones, around 68% seen once. The CDR3 sequence is 13 residues long. Germline lookup yields CDR1 MNHEY and CDR2 SMNVEV (reference sequence). Trimming took off 2 bases at V and 5 bases at J, with 10 bases between the two ends. The rearrangement uses TRBV27 and TRBJ2-7; TRBD2 might be the D (7 bases). Sample: PBMCs. The clonotype comes from a man between 45 and 60 years old in good health and CMV-seronegative. The chain's CDR3 is CASSLTGGHEQYF. As DNA, the CDR3 is TGTGCCAGCAGTTTAACGGGGGGCCACGAGCAGTACTTC.